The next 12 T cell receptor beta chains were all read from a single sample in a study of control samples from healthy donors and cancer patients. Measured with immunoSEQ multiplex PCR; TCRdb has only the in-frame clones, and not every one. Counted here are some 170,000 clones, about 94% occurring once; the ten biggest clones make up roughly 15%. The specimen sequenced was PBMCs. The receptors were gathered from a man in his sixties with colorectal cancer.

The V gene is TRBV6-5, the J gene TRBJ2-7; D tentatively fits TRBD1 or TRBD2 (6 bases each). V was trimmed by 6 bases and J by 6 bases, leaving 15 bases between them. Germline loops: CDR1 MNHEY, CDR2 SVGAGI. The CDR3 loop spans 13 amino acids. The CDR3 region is CASRGSGASEQYF. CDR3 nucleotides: TGTGCCAGCAGGGGGTCGGGGGCGAGCGAGCAGTACTTC.

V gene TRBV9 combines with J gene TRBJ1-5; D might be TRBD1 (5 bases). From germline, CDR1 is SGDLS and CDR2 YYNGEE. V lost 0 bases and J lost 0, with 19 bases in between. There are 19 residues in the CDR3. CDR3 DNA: TGTGCCAGCAGCGTAGATGGGATTTGGGGGGGTTGTAGCAATCAGCCCCAGCATTTT. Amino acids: CASSVDGIWGGCSNQPQHF.

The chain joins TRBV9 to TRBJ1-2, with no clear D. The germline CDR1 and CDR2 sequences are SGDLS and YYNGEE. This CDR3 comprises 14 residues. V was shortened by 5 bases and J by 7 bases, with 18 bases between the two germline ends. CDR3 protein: CASRPGPMLGGYTF. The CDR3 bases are TGTGCCAGCAGACCGGGCCCCATGCTCGGTGGCTACACCTTC.

The CDR3 DNA follows: TGTGCCATCAGTGTTCAGGGGGCTAGCGGGGGTGAGAATGAGCAGTTCTTC. Encoded protein: CAISVQGASGGENEQFF. This sequence joins TRBV10-3 and TRBJ2-1, with 10 bases lining up with TRBD2. V trimming: 4 bases; J trimming: 7 bases; junction bases outside the gene matches: 13. The V gene's germline CDR1 is ENHRY and CDR2 SYGVKD. The CDR3 length is 17 residues.

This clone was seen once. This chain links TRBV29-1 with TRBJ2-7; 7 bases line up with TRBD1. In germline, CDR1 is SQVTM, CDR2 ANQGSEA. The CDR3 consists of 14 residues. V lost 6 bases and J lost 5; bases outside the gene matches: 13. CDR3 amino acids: CSVATPGQSHEQYF. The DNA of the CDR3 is TGCAGCGTAGCCACTCCGGGACAGTCCCACGAGCAGTACTTC.

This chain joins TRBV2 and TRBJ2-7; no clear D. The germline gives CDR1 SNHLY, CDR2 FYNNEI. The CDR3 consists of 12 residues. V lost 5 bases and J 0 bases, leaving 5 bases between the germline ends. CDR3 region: CASSPSSYEQYF. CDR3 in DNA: TGTGCCAGCAGTCCGAGCTCCTACGAGCAGTACTTC.

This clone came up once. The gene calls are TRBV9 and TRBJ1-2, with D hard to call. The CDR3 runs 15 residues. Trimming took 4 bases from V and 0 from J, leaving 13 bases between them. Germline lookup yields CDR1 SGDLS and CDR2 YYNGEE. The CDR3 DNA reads TGTGCCAGCAGCTCAACCCCGGACGCTAACTATGGCTACACCTTC. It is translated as CASSSTPDANYGYTF. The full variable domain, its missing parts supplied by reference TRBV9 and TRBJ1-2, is DSGVTQTPKHLITATGQRVTLRCSPRSGDLSVYWYQQSLDQGLQFLIQYYNGEERAKGNILERFSAQQFPDLHSELNLSSLELGDSALYFCASSSTPDANYGYTFGSGTRLTVV.

The CDR3 DNA follows: TGTGCCAGCAGCTTAGACCTGGGGTTGGAGACCCAGTACTTC. This gives the protein CASSLDLGLETQYF. V and J are TRBV7-2 and TRBJ2-5; D call uncertain. Germline CDR1 is SGHTA and CDR2 is FQGNSA. CDR3 length: 14 residues. Trimming took off 1 base at V and 5 bases at J, with 11 bases between the two ends.

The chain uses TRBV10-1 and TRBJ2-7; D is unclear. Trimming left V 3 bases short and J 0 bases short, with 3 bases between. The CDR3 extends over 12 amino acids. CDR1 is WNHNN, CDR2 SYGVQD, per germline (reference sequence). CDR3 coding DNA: TGCGCCAGCAGTGACAACTCCTACGAGCAGTACTTC. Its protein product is CASSDNSYEQYF.

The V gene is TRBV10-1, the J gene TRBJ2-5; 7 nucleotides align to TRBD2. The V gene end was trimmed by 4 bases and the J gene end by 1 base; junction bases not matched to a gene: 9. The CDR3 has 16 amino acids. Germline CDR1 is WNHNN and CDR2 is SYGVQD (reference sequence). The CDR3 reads CASSARSGVSQETQYF. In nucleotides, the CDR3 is TGCGCCAGCAGTGCCCGGAGCGGGGTCTCCCAAGAGACCCAGTACTTC.

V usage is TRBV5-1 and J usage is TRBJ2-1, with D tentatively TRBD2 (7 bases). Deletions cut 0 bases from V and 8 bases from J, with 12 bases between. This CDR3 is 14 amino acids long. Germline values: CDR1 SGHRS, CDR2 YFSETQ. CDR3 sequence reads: CASSLAGGADEQFF. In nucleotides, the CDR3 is TGCGCCAGCAGCTTGGCGGGGGGCGCGGATGAGCAGTTCTTC.

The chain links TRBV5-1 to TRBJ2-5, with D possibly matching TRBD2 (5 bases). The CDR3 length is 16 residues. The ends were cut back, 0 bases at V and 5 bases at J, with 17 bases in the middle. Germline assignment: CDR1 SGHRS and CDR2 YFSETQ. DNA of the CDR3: TGCGCCAGCAGCTTGGGCGTAGCGCGGGCGAGTGAGACCCAGTACTTC. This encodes CASSLGVARASETQYF.